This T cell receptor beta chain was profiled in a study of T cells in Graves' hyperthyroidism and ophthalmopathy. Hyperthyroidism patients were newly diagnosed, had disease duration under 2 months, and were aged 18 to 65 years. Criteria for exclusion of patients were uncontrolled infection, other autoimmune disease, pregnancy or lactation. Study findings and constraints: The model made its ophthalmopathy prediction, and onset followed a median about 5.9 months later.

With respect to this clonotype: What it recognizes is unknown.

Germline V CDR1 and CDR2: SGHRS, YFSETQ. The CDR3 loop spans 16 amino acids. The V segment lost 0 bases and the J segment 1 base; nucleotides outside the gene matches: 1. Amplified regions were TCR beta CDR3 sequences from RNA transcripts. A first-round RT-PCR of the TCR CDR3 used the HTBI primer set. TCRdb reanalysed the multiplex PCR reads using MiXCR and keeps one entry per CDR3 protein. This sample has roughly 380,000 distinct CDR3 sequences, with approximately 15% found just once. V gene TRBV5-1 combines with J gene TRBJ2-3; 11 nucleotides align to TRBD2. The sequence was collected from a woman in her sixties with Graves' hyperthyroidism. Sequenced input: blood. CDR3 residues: CASSLVLAGGTDTQYF. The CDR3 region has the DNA TGCGCCAGCAGCTTGGTACTAGCGGGAGGCACAGATACGCAGTATTTT.